This TCR beta chain is from a study of shared clonotypes between healthy human individuals. As for the study in general: A few men and a couple of women, aged 18 to 49, were donors.

This clone appeared once. Its antigen remains unidentified. The donors, healthy adults who were HIV-negative, had experienced no recent acute infections or vaccinations. In the original workflow: With immunoSEQ giving junction-only sequences and no quality scores, filtering differed. Sequencing used immunoSEQ multiplex PCR; TCRdb keeps in-frame clones, though not all of them. V, J and clone size are those of that table, while D and trimming were read from the DNA. Of 950,000 to 1,300,000 clones in the sample, about 74% were seen once. Study-level results: All-four-donor shared clonotypes had higher generation probabilities than non-shared clonotypes did.

The trim removed 6 bases at V and 7 bases at J, leaving 6 bases unmatched. Germline V CDR1 and CDR2: MNHNY, SVGAGI (reference sequence). CDR3 length: 14 amino acids. Sequencing was carried out using memory CD4+ T cells sorted from blood. Described subset: CD45RA-negative fraction. The rearrangement links TRBV6-6 to TRBJ2-4, with 10 bases lining up with TRBD2. This receptor was obtained from a man between 18 and 35 years old in good health. The CDR3 reads CASRLLAGENIQYF. The CDR3 coding sequence is TGTGCCAGCAGACTTCTAGCGGGGGAGAACATTCAGTACTTC.